The entry below describes one T cell receptor beta chain. Second doses that came at about 4 or about 12 weeks were put together. The data are from a study of T cell responses to AZD1222 COVID-19 vaccine. The CDR3 spans 13 residues. Germline CDR1 MNHEY, CDR2 SVGEGT. Trimming took off 0 bases at V and 7 bases at J, with 10 bases between the two ends. Generated by immunoSEQ multiplex PCR, the TCRdb table keeps only in-frame clones and is missing some. This sample has 150,000 to 200,000 clones; 90% to 95% occur once, and the top ten carry roughly 3.5%. The receptor was isolated from an adult who received the AZD1222 COVID-19 vaccine. This specimen consisted of peripheral blood, obtained 28 days after the second AZD1222 dose. The chain couples TRBV6-2 or TRBV6-3 to TRBJ2-7, with D perhaps matching TRBD1 (6 bases). CDR3 nucleotide sequence: TGTGCCAGCAGTTACTCCGGGACAACTGAGCAGTACTTC. The encoded protein is CASSYSGTTEQYF.